These 9 T cell receptor beta chains share one sample of origin, sequenced in a study of post-analysis software for immune sequencing data. Their antigen targets remain unknown. Study-level points and caveats: Four or five TRBV segments were significantly more frequent in patients than in controls. TRBV5-6, TRBV5-1 and TRBV20-1 were among these segments.

Unique molecular identifiers were present in the TCR beta cDNA libraries. MiXCR, applied by TCRdb to the PCR reads, yields one record per CDR3 protein. This sample has 650,000 to 900,000 distinct CDR3 sequences, with just over 45% found just once. The material sequenced was blood. The receptors shown here come from a girl aged 10 to 17 with multiple sclerosis.

The chain carries TRBV20-1 and TRBJ2-6; weak D call: TRBD2 (6 bases). V was shortened by 0 bases and J by 4 bases, with 22 bases between the two germline ends. The CDR3 is 19 amino acids. Germline assignment: CDR1 DFQATT and CDR2 SNEGSKA (reference sequence). The CDR3 protein is CSARDSTGLASSGANVLTF. The CDR3 DNA reads as TGCAGTGCTAGAGACAGCACCGGCCTAGCGTCGTCCGGGGCCAACGTCCTGACTTTC.

This chain links TRBV12-3 or TRBV12-4 with TRBJ2-7; tentatively, D is TRBD2 (5 bases). The ends were cut back, 4 bases at V and 3 bases at J, with 28 bases in the middle. The CDR3 runs 19 residues. The CDR3 reads CASSSHGPGLDLTLYEQYF. For the CDR3, the DNA is TGTGCCAGCAGTTCCCACGGGCCGGGGTTGGACTTAACCCTCTACGAGCAGTACTTC.

This clonotype was seen once. J is TRBJ2-7 and V is TRBV15; no reliable D call. Trimming removed 0 bases at V and 1 base at J, with 10 bases between. CDR3 length: 15 residues. Germline V gives CDR1 LNHNV, CDR2 YYDKDF (reference sequence). The CDR3 nucleotides are TGTGCCACCAGCAGAGATGTACAACAGTCCTACGAGCAGTACTTC. It specifies CATSRDVQQSYEQYF.

The rearrangement joins TRBV12-5 to TRBJ1-1; no clear D gene. Trimming took off 9 bases at V and 4 bases at J, with 15 bases between the two ends. The CDR3 runs 13 residues. Germline V gene sequence: CDR1 LGHNT, CDR2 FRNRAP. The CDR3 region is CASSGGMSTEAFF. CDR3 bases: TGTGCTAGCTCGGGCGGGATGAGCACTGAAGCTTTCTTT.

In regard to this clonotype: The junction differs from germline at one of its ends, possibly a read error. The V call is TRBV12-3 or TRBV12-4, the J call TRBJ2-7; D is unresolved. The J call is in doubt because the DNA end fits TRBJ2-4 better. There are 15 residues in the CDR3. The CDR3: CVSSYPVTAKNIQYF. The CDR3, as DNA: TGTGTCAGCAGTTATCCAGTCACAGCCAAAAACATTCAGTACTTC.

This clonotype appeared many times. The chain carries TRBV11-2 and TRBJ2-4; D unclear. The CDR3 has 13 amino acids. The V gene's germline CDR1 is SGHAT and CDR2 FQNNGV. Trimming took off 1 base at V and 1 base at J, with 2 bases between the two ends. CDR3 bases: TGTGCCAGCAGCTTAGGGGCCAAAAACATTCAGTACTTC. This codes for CASSLGAKNIQYF.

The chain links TRBV5-1 to TRBJ2-2; 8 bases match TRBD1. V lost 7 bases and J lost 5; bases outside the gene matches: 13. Looked up from germline, CDR1 is SGHRS and CDR2 is YFSETQ. This CDR3 spans 16 amino acids. In nucleotides, the CDR3 is TGCGCCAGCGGGTCAACAACAGGGGGTCTAACCGGGGAGCTGTTTTTT. This encodes CASGSTTGGLTGELFF.

In its sample, this clonotype was seen a few times. Written as DNA, the CDR3 is TGTGCCAGCAGTTTACAGTTGGAGACCCAGTACTTC. Amino acid sequence: CASSLQLETQYF. The chain is built from TRBV12-3 or TRBV12-4 and TRBJ2-5; D call uncertain. Trimming removed 2 bases at V and 5 bases at J, with 6 bases between. This CDR3 has 12 residues.

V and J are TRBV15 and TRBJ2-1, with TRBD2 identical over 13 bases. Trimming removed 2 bases from V and 7 bases from J; junction bases left unmatched: 2. Germline CDR1 LNHNV, CDR2 YYDKDF (reference sequence). CDR3 length equals 15 residues. The CDR3 here is CATSRSGLAGNEQFF. The CDR3 DNA sequence: TGTGCCACCAGCAGATCGGGACTAGCGGGGAATGAGCAGTTCTTC. The full variable domain, its missing parts supplied by reference TRBV15 and TRBJ2-1, is DAMVIQNPRYQVTQFGKPVTLSCSQTLNHNVMYWYQQKSSQAPKLLFHYYDKDFNNEADTPDNFQSRRPNTSFCFLDIRSPGLGDTAMYLCATSRSGLAGNEQFFGPGTRLTVL.